This passage covers 23 T cell receptor beta chains from one sample sequenced in a study of blood T cells in healthy people across ages (dated by TCRdb to the mid-2010s). Receptors were amplified or captured by 5' RACE. The second PCR ran for roughly 7 to 12 cycles and used a J-beta primer mix along with a sample-barcoded 5' primer. The raw public data were reprocessed by TCRdb itself: fastp quality trimming at Q25, MiXCR clonotype calling, in-frame beta chains only. Each entry is one CDR3 protein sequence, shown with its most common DNA and genes. The sample profile shows roughly 1.9 million distinct CDR3 sequences; approximately 39% of them were found once. About 23% of the sample is taken by the ten largest. Sequencing was performed on blood. The source is a human donor in good health.

The chain couples TRBV6-5 to TRBJ1-1, with 7 positions matching TRBD1. CDR3 length: 13 amino acids. With V trimmed by 1 base and J by 5 bases, 1 base remained unmatched. Looked up from germline, CDR1 is MNHEY and CDR2 is SVGAGI. The CDR3 protein is CASSYLTGTEAFF. The CDR3, as DNA: TGTGCCAGCAGTTACTTGACAGGGACTGAAGCTTTCTTT.

This clonotype was seen once. The gene calls are TRBV20-1 and TRBJ2-1, with 9 positions matching TRBD1. V shed 1 base, J shed 10 bases, and the junction held 8 bases outside the gene matches. CDR3 length: 14 amino acids. CDR1 and CDR2 from the germline V gene are DFQATT and SNEGSKA (reference sequence). The CDR3 coding sequence is TGCAGTGCTAGAGGGAACAGGGGGCTTAACGAGCAGTTCTTC. This translates into CSARGNRGLNEQFF.

The gene calls are TRBV7-2 and TRBJ2-1; D may be TRBD2 (5 bases). Germline V CDR1 and CDR2: SGHTA, FQGNSA. Trimming took off 2 bases at V and 9 bases at J, with 11 bases between the two ends. The CDR3 is 13 residues long. This chain's CDR3 is CASSLLSEGEQFF. The CDR3 DNA reads as TGTGCCAGCAGCTTACTATCCGAGGGTGAGCAGTTCTTC.

This chain uses TRBV20-1 with TRBJ2-7; D remains ambiguous. CDR1 is DFQATT, CDR2 SNEGSKA, per germline (reference sequence). The length of the CDR3 is 13 residues. Trimming removed 6 bases at V and 0 bases at J, with 12 bases between. The CDR3 reads CSARTPNSYEQYF. Written as DNA, the CDR3 is TGCAGTGCCCGCACCCCCAACTCCTACGAGCAGTACTTC.

This clonotype was counted between two and nine times. The gene calls are TRBV7-2 and TRBJ2-4, with D maybe TRBD2 (5 bases). The end of the DNA is better explained by TRBJ2-7, so the J call may be wrong. CDR3 length: 19 residues. Germline lookup yields CDR1 SGHTA and CDR2 FQGNSA. CDR3 DNA sequence: TGTGCCAGCAGCTTAGGAGTGGTAAGGAGGACGGAATCTACCTACGAGCAGTACTTC. Encoded protein: CASSLGVVRRTESTYEQYF.

Concerning this clonotype: A junction end diverges from the germline sequence, so it may reflect a read error. The rearrangement uses TRBV12-3 or TRBV12-4 and TRBJ2-3; TRBD1 matches at 8 bases. The CDR3 loop spans 16 amino acids. CDR3 sequence: CASSLLQGVFPDAQYF. For the CDR3, the DNA is TGTGCCAGCAGTCTATTACAGGGGGTCTTCCCAGATGCGCAGTATTTT.

The rearrangement uses TRBV5-1 and TRBJ2-7; possible D gene TRBD1, 6 bases. The germline V gene encodes CDR1 SGHRS and CDR2 YFSETQ. This CDR3 has 15 residues. Trimming stripped 1 base from V and 4 bases from J, with 15 bases between. For the CDR3, the DNA is TGCGCCAGCAGCTTGAAGCCCCCCGGGACATACGAGCAGTACTTC. It encodes CASSLKPPGTYEQYF.

The sample holds a few counts of this clonotype. The chain employs TRBV7-3 and TRBJ1-1, with a weak D call TRBD1 (5 bases). The germline gives CDR1 SGHTA, CDR2 FQGTGA. CDR3 size: 13 residues. V was cut by 3 bases and J by 4 bases, with 9 bases left in between. CDR3 DNA: TGTGCCAGCAGCTTTTGGGGGAGCACTGAAGCTTTCTTT. Translation gives CASSFWGSTEAFF.

This clonotype was seen only once. For the CDR3, the DNA is TGTGCCAGCAGCGTAGGGACTAGCGGGGGCCATAGCTACAATGAGCAGTTCTTC. It yields the protein CASSVGTSGGHSYNEQFF. The rearrangement uses TRBV9 and TRBJ2-1, with 13 bases lining up with TRBD2. The V and J ends lost 0 bases and 3 bases, in that order; junction bases with no gene match: 6. From germline, CDR1 is SGDLS and CDR2 YYNGEE. This CDR3 region has 18 residues. Variable domain in full (rest from reference TRBV9 and TRBJ2-1): DSGVTQTPKHLITATGQRVTLRCSPRSGDLSVYWYQQSLDQGLQFLIQYYNGEERAKGNILERFSAQQFPDLHSELNLSSLELGDSALYFCASSVGTSGGHSYNEQFFGPGTRLTVL.

This clonotype was observed at least ten times. At one end the junction does not follow the germline gene, possibly because of a read error. The J gene is TRBJ2-1, the V gene TRBV5-1, with 7 positions matching TRBD2. Germline loops: CDR1 SGHRS, CDR2 YFSETQ. There are 15 residues in the CDR3. The CDR3 DNA reads TGTGCCAGCAGCCTTGGCGGGGGTTCCTACAATGAGCAGTTCTTC. Its translation: CASSLGGGSYNEQFF.

Only a few counts were recorded for this clonotype. J is TRBJ2-3 and V is TRBV5-1; no clear D. Germline loops: CDR1 SGHRS, CDR2 YFSETQ. This CDR3 comprises 16 residues. V was clipped by 0 bases and J by 4 bases, with 15 bases between them. The CDR3 nucleotides are TGCGCCAGCAGCTTGGCCGGAACACAAGGCGCAGATACGCAGTATTTT. This encodes CASSLAGTQGADTQYF.

The rearrangement links TRBV4-3 to TRBJ1-1, with D possibly being TRBD1 (5 bases). Germline V lookup: CDR1 LGHNA, CDR2 YSLEER. The germline V and J ends were trimmed by 1 base and 1 base, with 13 bases remaining between them. This CDR3 is built from 16 residues. The CDR3, as DNA: TGCGCCAGCAGCCAAGTTTTCGGGGGGAGGAACACTGAAGCTTTCTTT. Translating it yields CASSQVFGGRNTEAFF.

The J gene is TRBJ1-1, the V gene TRBV7-3; no firm D call. CDR1 is SGHTA and CDR2 is FQGTGA in the germline V gene. Deletions cut 2 bases from V and 1 base from J, with 8 bases between. This CDR3 is built from 14 residues. CDR3 sequence reads: CASSLDPKNTEAFF. The CDR3 region has the DNA TGTGCCAGCAGCTTAGATCCGAAGAACACTGAAGCTTTCTTT.

The chain links TRBV7-6 to TRBJ2-7; D might be TRBD2 (6 bases). Germline CDR1 SGHVS, CDR2 FNYEAQ. Between the trimmed V and J ends, which lost 5 bases and 0 bases, there was a span of 17 bases. This CDR3 comprises 16 residues. The CDR3 is CASSPSAGPNSYEQYF. The CDR3 DNA reads as TGTGCCAGCAGCCCCTCCGCGGGACCTAACTCCTACGAGCAGTACTTC.

In its sample, this clonotype was seen a few times. The chain links TRBV20-1 to TRBJ1-5, with D tentatively TRBD1 (5 bases). Looked up from germline, CDR1 is DFQATT and CDR2 is SNEGSKA (reference sequence). The CDR3 runs to 15 residues. V was shortened by 4 bases and J by 3 bases, with 16 bases between the two germline ends. In nucleotides, the CDR3 is TGCAGTGCTATTACCGGGACGGAGAACAATCAGCCCCAGCATTTT. Amino acid sequence: CSAITGTENNQPQHF.

Concerning this clonotype: A clone one base away is much larger, so this may be a read error. This chain uses TRBV7-2 with TRBJ2-7; D is unclear. Judging by the DNA end, TRBJ2-5 fits better; the J call may be wrong. This CDR3 is 13 amino acids long. In germline, CDR1 is SGHTA, CDR2 FQGNSA. This CDR3 is CASSLEGCGTQYF. The DNA of the CDR3 is TGTGCCAGCAGCTTAGAGGGTTGCGGGACCCAGTACTTC.

The gene calls are TRBV18 and TRBJ2-1; a weak D match, TRBD2 (6 bases). The CDR3 runs 15 residues. V lost 6 bases and J lost 2, with 14 bases in between. The germline gives CDR1 KGHSH, CDR2 LQKENI. Here the CDR3 reads CASSSGGAAYNEQFF. Here the CDR3 DNA reads TGTGCCAGCTCTTCCGGCGGGGCAGCCTACAATGAGCAGTTCTTC.

This clonotype appeared a few times. The rearrangement links TRBV28 to TRBJ2-7; no clear D. The CDR3 length is 15 residues. The ends were cut back, 4 bases at V and 4 bases at J, with 17 bases in the middle. The germline V gene has CDR1 MDHEN and CDR2 SYDVKM. The CDR3 loop is CASSSPSLRFYEQYF. In nucleotides, the CDR3 is TGTGCCAGCAGTTCCCCCTCCCTTCGATTTTACGAGCAGTACTTC.

This chain links TRBV10-3 with TRBJ1-4, with a weak D call TRBD1 (5 bases). CDR3 length: 16 residues. The V and J ends lost 0 bases and 4 bases respectively, with 12 bases between them. CDR1 ENHRY and CDR2 SYGVKD come from the germline V gene. CDR3 nucleotides: TGTGCCATCAGTGAGTCTTCAGGGTTGGATAATGAAAAACTGTTTTTT. This gives the protein CAISESSGLDNEKLFF.

This clonotype was detected a few times. The chain employs TRBV4-2 and TRBJ2-4, with 16 bases matching TRBD2. Losses at the gene ends were 4 bases for V and 6 bases for J; bases not matched to a gene: 6. Germline V gene data show CDR1 as LGHNA and CDR2 as YNFKEQ. This CDR3 region has 17 residues. The chain's CDR3 is CASSPGTSGGGRNIQYF. As DNA, the CDR3 is TGTGCCAGCAGCCCCGGGACTAGCGGGGGGGGTAGAAACATTCAGTACTTC.

The V call is TRBV7-2, the J call TRBJ1-4; no clear D. Germline values: CDR1 SGHTA, CDR2 FQGNSA. The CDR3 totals 13 residues. V was clipped by 5 bases and J by 7 bases, with 11 bases between them. The CDR3 DNA follows: TGTGCCAGCAGCCTCGCCCGGACTGAAAAACTGTTTTTT. Translation: CASSLARTEKLFF.

This clonotype was counted a few times. V usage is TRBV7-9 and J usage is TRBJ2-1; D perhaps matches TRBD2 (5 bases). Trimming left V 1 base short and J 5 bases short, with 12 bases between. CDR1 and CDR2 from the germline V gene are SEHNR and FQNEAQ (reference sequence). This CDR3 comprises 15 residues. CDR3 nucleotides: TGTGCCAGCAGCTTAGGAGGACTCCCGGACAATGAGCAGTTCTTC. Translating gives CASSLGGLPDNEQFF.

This chain joins TRBV12-3 or TRBV12-4 and TRBJ1-2; D might be TRBD1 (6 bases). The CDR3 runs to 14 residues. Trimming removed 5 bases at V and 0 bases at J, with 10 bases between. The CDR3 coding sequence is TGTGCCAGCAGTACAGGGATACCTAACTATGGCTACACCTTC. It encodes CASSTGIPNYGYTF.